This note documents a single TCR beta chain sequence. Measured with immunoSEQ multiplex PCR; TCRdb has only the in-frame clones, and not every one. The sample includes fewer than 250,000 clones, around 87% of them seen just once. There are 13 residues in the CDR3. CDR1 and CDR2 from the germline V gene are MNHNS and SASEGT. V was pared by 3 bases and J by 5 bases, with 7 bases between. This record comes from a study of blood T cell repertoires in COVID-19. At the level of the study: The samples span acute and convalescent COVID-19 from the United States, Italy and Spain.

Ages ranged from roughly 18 to 100 years, with residence in some 25 US areas. Self-reported history from a screening survey and questionnaire set each donor's cohort. This sequence originates from a young man in a cohort exposed to, infected with or recovered from COVID-19 (not recorded which). The sample was PBMCs or T cells enriched from blood (not recorded which). The V and J genes are TRBV6-1 and TRBJ2-2; D is uncertain. CDR3 region: CASSETRTGELFF. CDR3 sequence (DNA): TGTGCCAGCAGTGAGACGAGGACCGGGGAGCTGTTTTTT.